This entry lists 20 T cell receptor beta chains sequenced from one sample in a study of CD8+ T cells in alopecia areata listed by TCRdb under 2018. The library came from the immunoSEQ multiplex PCR assay. To provide template for TCR sequencing, every sample had RNA extracted and reverse transcribed into cDNA. TCRdb stores this immuneACCESS table with in-frame sequences only. Part of the clones is absent; in the studies checked, under half of the shortfall reflects unresolved V genes, and no reason is known for the rest. Across this sample there are approximately 200,000 clones, with 58% seen only once. The top ten clonotypes cover roughly 5.8% of the sample. The meaning of the sample's time point label: around 22 weeks on oral tofacitinib. The treatment or condition label corresponds to: oral pan-JAK inhibitor, 5-10 mg twice daily. This material consisted of CD4+ T cells sorted from blood, taken at week 24, from a patient treated with tofacitinib. The receptors were gathered from a human donor with alopecia areata.

This chain uses TRBV7-9 with TRBJ2-5; TRBD1 matches 8 bases. The V gene's germline CDR1 is SEHNR and CDR2 FQNEAQ (reference sequence). Unmatched junction bases numbered 6, after V lost 8 bases and J lost 1 base. The CDR3 contains 14 residues. The CDR3 bases are TGTGCCAGCTTGAACCAGGGGGCCCAAGAGACCCAGTACTTC. It codes for CASLNQGAQETQYF.

The chain couples TRBV30 to TRBJ1-5; D unclear. Germline V gene data show CDR1 as GTSNPN and CDR2 as SVGIG (reference sequence). The length of the CDR3 is 13 residues. V shed 1 base and J shed 5 bases, with 9 bases lying between them. The CDR3 is CAWSGEGDQPQHF. CDR3 DNA sequence: TGTGCCTGGAGTGGTGAAGGAGATCAGCCCCAGCATTTT.

This chain joins TRBV4-1 and TRBJ1-5; D is unresolved. CDR3 length: 14 amino acids. Germline loops: CDR1 MGHRA, CDR2 YSYEKL. Trimming cost V 0 bases and J 7 bases, with 10 bases left between them. The CDR3 DNA reads TGCGCCAGCAGCCAAGAGTTTCAGGTCCAGCCCCAGCATTTT. Translating gives CASSQEFQVQPQHF.

The chain carries TRBV10-3 and TRBJ2-7; TRBD1 might be the D (5 bases). CDR1 ENHRY and CDR2 SYGVKD come from the germline V gene. The CDR3 extends over 12 amino acids. The ends were cut back, 8 bases at V and 7 bases at J, with 15 bases in the middle. CDR3 DNA sequence: TGTGCCATCCAACCCGGGCAGGGTGAGCAGTACTTC. Translating it yields CAIQPGQGEQYF.

This clone was seen more than once but under ten times. The chain employs TRBV7-9 and TRBJ1-1; 8 bases agree with TRBD1. CDR1 and CDR2 (germline): SEHNR, FQNEAQ (reference sequence). With 1 base clipped from V and 10 bases from J, the junction kept 8 bases outside the gene matches. This CDR3 comprises 14 residues. CDR3 protein: CASSLDGTGGAAFF. The CDR3 coding sequence is TGTGCCAGCAGCTTAGATGGGACAGGTGGGGCAGCTTTCTTT.

The rearrangement joins TRBV4-1 to TRBJ2-2; 10 bases fit TRBD1. Germline loops: CDR1 MGHRA, CDR2 YSYEKL. The CDR3 spans 15 residues. Trimming cost V 7 bases and J 4 bases; bases outside gene matches: 6. The CDR3 reads CASKGTGAGTGELFF. CDR3 DNA sequence: TGCGCCAGCAAAGGGACAGGGGCCGGCACCGGGGAGCTGTTTTTT.

This clone was seen more than once but under ten times. This rearrangement joins TRBV7-7 to TRBJ2-5; 10 positions agree with TRBD1. The germline V gene encodes CDR1 SSHAT and CDR2 FNYEAQ (reference sequence). V lost 5 bases to trimming and J lost 5 bases; unmatched junction nucleotides: 8. This CDR3 is built from 15 residues. The CDR3 protein is CASSPRTGGGETQYF. Written as DNA, the CDR3 is TGTGCCAGCAGCCCTCGGACAGGGGGTGGTGAGACCCAGTACTTC. The whole variable domain, filled in from reference TRBV7-7 and TRBJ2-5, reads GAGVSQSPRYKVTKRGQDVTLRCDPISSHATLYWYQQALGQGPEFLTYFNYEAQPDKSGLPSDRFSAERPEGSISTLTIQRTEQRDSAMYRCASSPRTGGGETQYFGPGTRLLVL.

J is TRBJ2-5 and V is TRBV25-1; 9 bases are shared with TRBD2. The CDR3 loop spans 15 amino acids. V shed 2 bases and J 5 bases; nucleotides not matched to a gene: 6. In germline, CDR1 is MGHDK, CDR2 SYGVNS. CDR3 residues: CASSEASGIPETQYF. The CDR3 nucleotides are TGTGCCAGCAGTGAAGCTAGCGGGATCCCTGAGACCCAGTACTTC. Full variable domain (missing parts from reference TRBV25-1 and TRBJ2-5): EADIYQTPRYLVIGTGKKITLECSQTMGHDKMYWYQQDPGMELHLIHYSYGVNSTEKGDLSSESTVSRIRTEHFPLTLESARPSHTSQYLCASSEASGIPETQYFGPGTRLLVL.

This clone was detected a few times. This chain links TRBV29-1 with TRBJ1-1, with no clear D. V was cut by 7 bases and J by 3 bases, with 15 bases left in between. Germline V gene lookup returns CDR1 SQVTM and CDR2 ANQGSEA. CDR3 length: 13 amino acids. The DNA for the CDR3 is TGCAGCGCTCGTTTGGGATCAGACACTGAAGCTTTCTTT. Protein sequence: CSARLGSDTEAFF.

This clone was detected only a few times. The CDR3 loop is CASSLEAEQFF. Written as DNA, the CDR3 is TGTGCCAGCAGTTTAGAGGCGGAGCAGTTCTTC. The chain carries TRBV28 and TRBJ2-1; D gene ambiguous. V gave up 2 bases and J gave up 10 bases, with 6 bases separating them. The length of the CDR3 is 11 residues. Germline loops: CDR1 MDHEN, CDR2 SYDVKM.

The chain carries TRBV6-1 and TRBJ1-2; D call uncertain. V lost 6 bases to trimming and J lost 0 bases, with 14 bases between them. Germline CDR1 MNHNS, CDR2 SASEGT. This CDR3 is built from 15 residues. CDR3 amino acids: CASRVSGPANYGYTF. CDR3 DNA sequence: TGTGCCAGCAGGGTCAGCGGTCCAGCTAACTATGGCTACACCTTC.

This sequence joins TRBV2 and TRBJ2-5; TRBD2 is a possible D gene (5 bases). In germline, CDR1 is SNHLY, CDR2 FYNNEI. V dropped 10 bases and J dropped 2 bases, with 17 bases sitting between them. CDR3 size: 14 residues. CDR3 in amino acids: CAITFPGRQETQYF. The CDR3 region has the DNA TGTGCCATTACGTTCCCGGGAAGGCAAGAGACCCAGTACTTC.

The rearrangement links TRBV4-1 to TRBJ1-2, with 9 nucleotides matching TRBD1. After removal of 4 bases from V and 7 bases from J, the junction contained 10 bases not matched to a gene. Germline lookup yields CDR1 MGHRA and CDR2 YSYEKL. CDR3 size: 15 residues. CDR3: CASSRGDRDPFGYTF. The DNA of the CDR3 is TGCGCCAGCAGCCGGGGGGACAGGGATCCCTTTGGCTACACCTTC.

This clone has a single count. The J gene is TRBJ2-5, the V gene TRBV6-9; D is possibly TRBD2 (5 bases). Germline V gene sequence: CDR1 MNHGY, CDR2 SVAAGI. CDR3 size: 16 residues. The V end lost 7 bases, the J end lost 3 bases, and 21 bases lay between the germline ends. The CDR3 reads CASIVPEKTTEETQYF. The CDR3 bases are TGTGCCAGCATTGTCCCCGAAAAGACTACGGAAGAGACCCAGTACTTC.

This clone appeared once. The chain links TRBV4-1 to TRBJ1-2; 7 bases fit TRBD1. CDR3 length: 14 amino acids. The germline V gene encodes CDR1 MGHRA and CDR2 YSYEKL. After removal of 4 bases from V and 6 bases from J, the junction contained 8 bases not matched to a gene. The CDR3 DNA is TGCGCCAGCAGCCTCGCAGGGACAGACGATGGCTACACCTTC. It is translated as CASSLAGTDDGYTF.

The rearrangement links TRBV11-2 to TRBJ2-5; D might be TRBD1 (6 bases). Trimming left V 1 base short and J 9 bases short, with 18 bases between. Germline CDR1 SGHAT, CDR2 FQNNGV. The CDR3 totals 15 residues. The chain's CDR3 is CASSLVGLGGRAQYF. DNA of the CDR3: TGTGCCAGCAGCTTAGTGGGCCTAGGGGGTAGAGCCCAGTACTTC.

This clone was found a few times. The chain uses TRBV29-1 and TRBJ2-2, with 9 bases that match TRBD2. The V segment lost 8 bases and the J segment 1 base; nucleotides outside the gene matches: 5. Germline loops: CDR1 SQVTM, CDR2 ANQGSEA. The CDR3 length is 14 residues. The chain's CDR3 is CSIRTSVNTGELFF. The CDR3 bases are TGCAGCATTCGGACTAGCGTGAACACCGGGGAGCTGTTTTTT.

This chain uses TRBV29-1 with TRBJ2-2; perhaps TRBD2 as D (5 bases). The CDR3 covers 15 residues. Per germline, CDR1 SQVTM and CDR2 ANQGSEA. V was shortened by 5 bases and J by 1 base, with 14 bases between the two germline ends. The CDR3: CSVTPPGRNTGELFF. DNA for the CDR3: TGCAGCGTTACCCCCCCGGGGAGGAACACCGGGGAGCTGTTTTTT.

The chain has TRBV29-1 and TRBJ1-1; 8 positions match TRBD1. Germline-derived CDR1 and CDR2 are SQVTM and ANQGSEA. The CDR3 is 13 amino acids. V was pared by 5 bases and J by 5 bases, with 7 bases of the junction left unmatched. CDR3 protein: CSVPGQGGTEAFF. In nucleotides, the CDR3 is TGCAGCGTTCCAGGACAGGGAGGGACTGAAGCTTTCTTT.

This chain joins TRBV29-1 and TRBJ1-2; 7 nucleotides agree with TRBD1. Germline V gene sequence: CDR1 SQVTM, CDR2 ANQGSEA. J lost 7 bases, V lost 0 bases, and 5 bases had no gene match. The CDR3 consists of 13 residues. The CDR3 sequence: CSVEDDREAGYTF. In DNA, the CDR3 is TGCAGCGTTGAAGATGACAGGGAAGCTGGCTACACCTTC.